This TCR beta chain was obtained from a study of blood T cell repertoires in COVID-19. Authors' data handling: Cell counts per sample came from amplifying reference gene primers. Profiling relied on immunoSEQ multiplex PCR, and the TCRdb table lists in-frame clones only, not all of them. V, J and clone size reflect that table, while D and trimming were determined from the DNA. The sample lists 350,000 to 450,000 clones, 87% occurring once. Germline loops: CDR1 MDHEN, CDR2 SYDVKM. CDR3 length equals 13 residues. Trimming took off 2 bases at V and 6 bases at J, with 10 bases between the two ends. Enrollment of patients from Seattle took place during active infection, with longitudinal follow-up.

This TCR was sampled from an older woman with COVID-19, enrolled during active disease. The source material was peripheral blood. This chain uses TRBV28 with TRBJ1-2; D remains ambiguous. The CDR3 is CASSLQQRHGYTF. CDR3 coding DNA: TGTGCCAGCAGTTTACAACAGCGGCATGGCTACACCTTC.